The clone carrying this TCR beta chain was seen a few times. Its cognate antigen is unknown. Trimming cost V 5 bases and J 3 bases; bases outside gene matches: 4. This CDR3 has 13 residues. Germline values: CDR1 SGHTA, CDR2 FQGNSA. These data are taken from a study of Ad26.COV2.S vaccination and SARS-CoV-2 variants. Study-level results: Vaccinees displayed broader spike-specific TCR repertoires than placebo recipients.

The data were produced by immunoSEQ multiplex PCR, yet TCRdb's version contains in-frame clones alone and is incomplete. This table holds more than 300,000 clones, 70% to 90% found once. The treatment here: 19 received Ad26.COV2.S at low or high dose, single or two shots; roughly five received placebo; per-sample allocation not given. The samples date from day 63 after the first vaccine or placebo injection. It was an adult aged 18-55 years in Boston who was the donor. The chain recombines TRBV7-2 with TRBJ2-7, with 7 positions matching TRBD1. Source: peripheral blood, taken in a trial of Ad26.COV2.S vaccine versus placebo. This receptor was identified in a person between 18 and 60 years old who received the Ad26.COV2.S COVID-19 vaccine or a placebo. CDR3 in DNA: TGTGCCAGCAGCGTGGACAGGAACTACGAGCAGTACTTC. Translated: CASSVDRNYEQYF.